This TCR beta chain stems from a study of CD8+ T cells in alopecia areata. General observations from the study: Patients showed less clear TCR sequence sharing than mice, possibly partly because of HLA diversity.

As part of sample collection, lesional scalp punch biopsies and peripheral blood were taken from alopecia areata patients. Extracted from the samples, RNA was reverse transcribed into cDNA to serve as the sequencing template. The table came from immunoSEQ multiplex PCR; TCRdb's copy has only in-frame clones and leaves some out. In the table there are around 35,000 clones, around 50% of which are singletons. Regarding this clone: The antigen is undetermined.

The J segment lost 2 bases and the V segment lost 4 bases, leaving 8 bases of the junction unmatched. Per the germline V gene, CDR1 is SGHAT and CDR2 is FQDESV (reference sequence). This CDR3 has 18 residues. This receptor was taken from a human donor with alopecia areata. The chain employs TRBV11-1 and TRBJ2-1; 13 nucleotides agree with TRBD2. The sample was NKG2D-high CD8+ T cells sorted from blood. The CDR3 DNA follows: TGTGCCAGCAGCTCCCGACTGGGACTAGCGGGAACCTACAATGAGCAGTTCTTC. This codes for CASSSRLGLAGTYNEQFF.